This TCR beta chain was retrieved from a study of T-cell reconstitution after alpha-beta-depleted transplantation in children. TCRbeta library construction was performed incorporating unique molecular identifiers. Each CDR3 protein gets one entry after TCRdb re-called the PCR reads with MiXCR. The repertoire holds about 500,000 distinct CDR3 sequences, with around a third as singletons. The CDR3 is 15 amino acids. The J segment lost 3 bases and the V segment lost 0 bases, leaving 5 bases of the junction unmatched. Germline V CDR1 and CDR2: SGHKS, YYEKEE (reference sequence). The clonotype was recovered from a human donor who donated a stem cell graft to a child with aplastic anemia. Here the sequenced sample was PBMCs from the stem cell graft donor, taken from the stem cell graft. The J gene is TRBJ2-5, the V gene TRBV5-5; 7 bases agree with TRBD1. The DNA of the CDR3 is TGTGCCAGCAGCTTGGGCTCGGGACAGAAAGAGACCCAGTACTTC. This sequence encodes CASSLGSGQKETQYF. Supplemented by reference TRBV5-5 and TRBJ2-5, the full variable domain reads DAGVTQSPTHLIKTRGQQVTLRCSPISGHKSVSWYQQVLGQGPQFIFQYYEKEERGRGNFPDRFSARQFPNYSSELNVNALLLGDSALYLCASSLGSGQKETQYFGPGTRLLVL.